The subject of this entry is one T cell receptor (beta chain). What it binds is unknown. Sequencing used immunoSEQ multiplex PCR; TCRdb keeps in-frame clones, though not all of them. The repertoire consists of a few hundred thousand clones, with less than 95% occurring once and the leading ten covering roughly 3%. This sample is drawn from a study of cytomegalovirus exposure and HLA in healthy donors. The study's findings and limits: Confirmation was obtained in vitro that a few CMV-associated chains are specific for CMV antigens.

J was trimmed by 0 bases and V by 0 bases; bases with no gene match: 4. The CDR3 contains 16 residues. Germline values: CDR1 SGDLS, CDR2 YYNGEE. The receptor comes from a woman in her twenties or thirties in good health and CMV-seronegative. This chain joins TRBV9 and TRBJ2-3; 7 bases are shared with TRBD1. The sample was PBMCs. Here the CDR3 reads CASSVEVQGSTDTQYF. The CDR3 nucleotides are TGTGCCAGCAGCGTAGAGGTACAGGGGAGCACAGATACGCAGTATTTT.